The T cell receptor beta chain under discussion was sequenced for a study of siplizumab effects on memory and regulatory T cells. Study-level findings and limits: Suppressive activity of Tregs proliferating in siplizumab cultures remained unconfirmed.

CDR1 and CDR2 from the germline V gene are MDHEN and SYDVKM. This CDR3 region has 17 residues. J gave up 3 bases and V 1 base, and 4 bases lay outside the gene matches. This table comes from immunoSEQ multiplex PCR, and its TCRdb copy is limited to in-frame clones, with some not included. This table has about 55,000 clones, 95% to 98% appearing once. Notes on this clone: The antigen remains undetermined.

Sequenced sample: naive CD4+ T cells sorted from blood. The V call is TRBV28, the J call TRBJ1-4; 11 nucleotides align to TRBD1. The sequence was obtained from a human donor in good health. The DNA of the CDR3 is TGTGCCAGCAGTTTATCTTGGACAGGGGGCTCTAATGAAAAACTGTTTTTT. This codes for CASSLSWTGGSNEKLFF. The full variable domain, in which reference TRBV28 and TRBJ1-4 provide the parts outside the CDR3, is DVKVTQSSRYLVKRTGEKVFLECVQDMDHENMFWYRQDPGLGLRLIYFSYDVKMKEKGDIPEGYSVSREKKERFSLILESASTNQTSMYLCASSLSWTGGSNEKLFFGSGTQLSVL.